The following is a TCR beta chain sequence with its context. What it binds is unknown. The data are from a study of blood T cells in healthy people across ages. Whole-study context: For every two T cells, template switching captured about one barcoded beta molecule.

Findings and limits, study-wide: Among long-lived donors, naive CD4+ cells were more numerous and diversity higher than in aged donors.

Germline trimming cut 3 bases from V and 5 bases from J; bases unmatched to any gene: 7. The CDR3 sequence is 15 residues long. Germline CDR1 SNHLY, CDR2 FYNNEI. PCR was performed a second time for about 7 to 11 cycles using a sample-barcoded 5' primer and a J-beta primer mix. TCRdb re-derived calls from the 5' RACE reads in MiXCR, one entry per CDR3 protein. This repertoire shows about 970,000 distinct CDR3 sequences, roughly 51% found once; its top ten account for roughly 23%. Each donor supplied roughly 9.2 milliliters of peripheral blood. Total RNA was isolated from each sample in quantities of at least 6 micrograms.

The sequence came from a woman aged 55-70 years in good health. What was sequenced was blood. The chain couples TRBV2 to TRBJ1-1, with 9 positions matching TRBD1. CDR3 sequence (DNA): TGTGCCAGCAGTGATACAGGGGGCGTTATAACTGAAGCTTTCTTT. Protein sequence: CASSDTGGVITEAFF.